The 10 T cell receptor beta chains below all came from one sample that was sequenced in a study of cytomegalovirus exposure and HLA in healthy donors. The repertoire was sequenced with immunoSEQ multiplex PCR; TCRdb's copy has only in-frame clones and lacks some. The repertoire holds about 240,000 clones, with about 90% as singletons. The specimen sequenced was PBMCs. The receptors stem from a woman aged 25 to 39 in good health and CMV-seropositive.

The CDR3 is CASSLGVWGTSDDEQYF. CDR3 in DNA: TGCGCCAGCAGCTTGGGCGTTTGGGGGACTAGCGACGACGAGCAGTACTTC. The chain joins TRBV5-1 to TRBJ2-7; 10 bases map to TRBD2. Looked up from germline, CDR1 is SGHRS and CDR2 is YFSETQ. The CDR3 consists of 17 residues. J was trimmed by 5 bases and V by 0 bases; bases with no gene match: 11.

CDR3 amino acids: CASSPGTEQETQYF. In nucleotides, the CDR3 is TGTGCCAGCAGCCCGGGGACAGAACAAGAGACCCAGTACTTC. The chain recombines TRBV7-3 with TRBJ2-5; 7 positions agree with TRBD1. The CDR3 consists of 14 residues. After removal of 5 bases from V and 2 bases from J, the junction contained 5 bases not matched to a gene. Germline V gene data show CDR1 as SGHTA and CDR2 as FQGTGA.

The rearrangement links TRBV5-1 to TRBJ2-1; 7 bases are shared with TRBD2. Germline V gene lookup returns CDR1 SGHRS and CDR2 YFSETQ. This CDR3 has 14 residues. V was clipped by 0 bases and J by 4 bases; unmatched bases: 1. The CDR3, as DNA: TGCGCCAGCAGCTTGGCTAGCGGATACAATGAGCAGTTCTTC. This translates into CASSLASGYNEQFF.

The rearrangement links TRBV6-1 to TRBJ1-2; perhaps TRBD1 as D (5 bases). The CDR3 is 14 amino acids. V lost 2 bases to trimming and J lost 1 base, with 8 bases between them. In germline, CDR1 is MNHNS, CDR2 SASEGT. CDR3 sequence (DNA): TGTGCCAGCAGTGAACAGGGCTATAACTATGGCTACACCTTC. It codes for CASSEQGYNYGYTF.

V usage is TRBV25-1 and J usage is TRBJ2-6; possible D gene TRBD2, 5 bases. V lost 0 bases and J lost 0, with 9 bases in between. CDR1 and CDR2 (germline): MGHDK, SYGVNS. This CDR3 spans 17 amino acids. CDR3: CASSEYRTSSGANVLTF. In DNA form, the CDR3 reads TGTGCCAGCAGTGAATATCGGACTTCCTCTGGGGCCAACGTCCTGACTTTC.

This sequence joins TRBV2 and TRBJ2-1, with TRBD2 matching over 7 bases. CDR1 and CDR2 (germline): SNHLY, FYNNEI. V lost 5 bases and J lost 5; bases outside the gene matches: 6. The CDR3 has 14 residues. Here the CDR3 DNA reads TGTGCCAGCAGTCTACTAGCGATAAACAATGAGCAGTTCTTC. Encoded protein: CASSLLAINNEQFF. The variable domain in full, completed from reference TRBV2 and TRBJ2-1, reads EPEVTQTPSHQVTQMGQEVILRCVPISNHLYFYWYRQILGQKVEFLVSFYNNEISEKSEIFDDQFSVERPDGSNFTLKIRSTKLEDSAMYFCASSLLAINNEQFFGPGTRLTVL.

CDR3 region: CASSDGTEDPYF. The CDR3 region has the DNA TGCGCCAGCAGCGACGGGACTGAAGACCCGTACTTC. The chain has TRBV10-1 and TRBJ2-7; D might be TRBD2 (6 bases). The CDR3 runs 12 residues. V was trimmed by 6 bases and J by 12 bases, leaving 18 bases between them. Germline V gene lookup returns CDR1 WNHNN and CDR2 SYGVQD (reference sequence).

The rearrangement uses TRBV5-1 and TRBJ2-1; the D gene is possibly TRBD2 (5 bases). Per germline, CDR1 SGHRS and CDR2 YFSETQ. Trimming removed 0 bases at V and 8 bases at J, with 9 bases between. The CDR3 has 13 amino acids. CDR3 bases: TGCGCCAGCAGCTTGGGGATAGCGTATGAGCAGTTCTTC. Translating it yields CASSLGIAYEQFF.

The chain couples TRBV4-1 to TRBJ1-1; perhaps TRBD1 as D (5 bases). CDR1 MGHRA and CDR2 YSYEKL come from the germline V gene. Trimming shortened V by 1 base and J by 4 bases, and 13 bases separated the two germline ends. The CDR3 consists of 15 residues. This CDR3 reads CASSQASGRGTEAFF. DNA of the CDR3: TGCGCCAGCAGCCAAGCTTCGGGGAGGGGCACTGAAGCTTTCTTT.

The chain is built from TRBV28 and TRBJ2-7, with a possible D match to TRBD2 (6 bases). The CDR3 contains 12 residues. V lost 3 bases and J lost 9, with 12 bases in between. The germline CDR1 and CDR2 sequences are MDHEN and SYDVKM. DNA for the CDR3: TGTGCCAGCAGTTTGGAGGGGCTAGGGCAGTACTTC. It codes for CASSLEGLGQYF.